This TCR beta chain was recovered during a study of cytomegalovirus exposure and HLA in healthy donors (dated by TCRdb to about 2017). Concerning the study at large: A later analysis indicated that the 95 to 150 validation repertoires were generated on the platform also employed for the approximately 700 repertoires of the first cohort. The study was designed to test whether signatures of past pathogen exposure could be identified by cataloging public T cell receptors. In addition to the first cohort of 666 subjects, a separate validation cohort of approximately 130 different subjects was used. The study combined high-throughput TCR immunosequencing, statistical association of individual TCRs with disease status, and machine learning to predict cytomegalovirus infection status.

Of note for this clone: Its antigen target is currently unknown. No base quality values were provided; no much bigger clone lies one nucleotide off.

Results the study describes overall, beyond this receptor: All 120 repertoires were used to score co-occurrence in the validation cohort in a later analysis, because that analysis had no HLA typing for the cohort. The classifier was reported to diagnose cytomegalovirus status with high specificity and sensitivity in both the original and validation cohorts. Across donors, most TCR sequences were observed very rarely, whereas some public TCRs were present in many individuals. A total of 150 to 200 TCR beta chains were listed by the study as associated with cytomegalovirus. A later analysis found that TCRs clustered in the first cohort also tended to co-occur in the roughly 110 validation repertoires, with just under 95% of cluster scores above 0. In vitro tests confirmed that three of the cytomegalovirus-associated TCR beta chains recognize cytomegalovirus antigens. The authors suggested that the approach could potentially be extended to other disease states and immunological phenotypes.

The donors belonged to the validation cohort of approximately 130 subjects, which was separate from the roughly 700-subject first cohort. Library generation was performed with the immunoSEQ multiplex PCR assay. Concerning the study's data processing: A statistical classification framework was built to diagnose cytomegalovirus status from the catalog of TCR beta chain sequences. Held by TCRdb, this immuneACCESS table contains in-frame sequences only and omits some clones. Under half of the omission traces to an unresolved V gene where checked; the cause of the rest is unknown. V, J and clone size reflect that table, while D and trimming were determined from the DNA. This sample lists about 330,000 clones; about nine tenths were detected once. The ten largest account for 1.2% of the sample. The sequencing sample was made of PBMCs. This sequence was found in a woman aged 25 to 45 in good health and CMV-seropositive.

The nucleotide sequence reads TGTGCCAGTGAAAGACTAAGGGGCACCGGGGAGCTGTTTTTT. This is translated as CASERLRGTGELFF. The V gene is TRBV27 and the J gene is TRBJ2-2; the D gene is possibly TRBD1 or TRBD2, with 5 bases matching each. The germline V gene (reference sequence) yields MNHEY for CDR1 and SMNVEV for CDR2. The V and J ends are trimmed by 9 bases and 4 bases, leaving 15 bases between them. There are 14 amino acids in the CDR3, from cysteine to phenylalanine inclusive. The kept DNA is CDR3 alone, 42 bases in frame from the first base.